This T cell receptor beta chain was obtained from a study of T cells in localized non-small cell lung cancer. General study results and limits: Higher T cell density in the blood was associated with longer overall survival, whereas higher adjacent-lung clonality associated with shorter survival. Because sequencing included only one region (of the tumor), heterogeneity remains possible.

About this clone itself: Its antigen remains unidentified.

Data came from immunoSEQ multiplex PCR; TCRdb stores just in-frame clones and leaves some out. The table includes about 33,000 clones, approximately 84% detected once. This TCR was recovered from a male donor aged 60 or over with stage III lung adenocarcinoma. The specimen comprised peripheral blood, sampled before any cancer treatment.

The CDR3 DNA reads TGTGCCAGCAGTTACGGGCAGGGGTTAGGCTACACCTTC. Amino acid sequence: CASSYGQGLGYTF. This chain joins TRBV6-5 and TRBJ1-2; D is perhaps TRBD1 (6 bases). V was cut by 2 bases and J by 8 bases, with 12 bases left in between. This CDR3 is 13 amino acids long. Germline V gene data show CDR1 as MNHEY and CDR2 as SVGAGI.